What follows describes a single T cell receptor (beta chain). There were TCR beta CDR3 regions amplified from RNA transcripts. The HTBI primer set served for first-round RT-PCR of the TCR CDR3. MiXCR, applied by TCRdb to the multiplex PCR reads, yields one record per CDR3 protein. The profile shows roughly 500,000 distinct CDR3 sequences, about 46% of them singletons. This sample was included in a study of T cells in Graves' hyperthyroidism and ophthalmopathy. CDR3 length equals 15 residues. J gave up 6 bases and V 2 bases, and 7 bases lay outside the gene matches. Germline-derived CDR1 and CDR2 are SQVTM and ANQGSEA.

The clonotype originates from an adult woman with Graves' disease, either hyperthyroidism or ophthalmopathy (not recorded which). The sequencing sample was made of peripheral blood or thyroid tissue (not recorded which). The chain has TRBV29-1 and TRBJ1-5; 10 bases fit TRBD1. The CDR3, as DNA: TGCAGCGTTGAATCGGGACAGGGGCCAGGTCAGCCCCAGCATTTT. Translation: CSVESGQGPGQPQHF.